This T cell receptor beta chain appears in the sequencing data of a study of CD8 T cells in ankylosing spondylitis. Points from the study as a whole: Reported data indicate significant enrichment of disease-linked clones within matched ankylosing spondylitis synovial fluid. Certain motif variants had earlier appeared in reactive arthritis synovial fluid and blood. Disease-linked clones proved CD8+ and comparatively uncommon in peripheral blood. A TCR beta motif of roughly eight highly homologous variants appeared characteristic of ankylosing spondylitis blood.

V lost 2 bases, J lost 4 bases, and 8 bases lay in between. Germline V gene sequence: CDR1 MNHEY, CDR2 SVGEGT. The CDR3 has 13 residues. Regarding this clonotype: What it binds is not known.

In making TCR beta libraries, quantitative 5'-RACE with molecular barcodes was used. TCRdb ran MiXCR on the 5' RACE reads and lists one entry per CDR3 protein. The data contain 500,000 or so distinct CDR3 sequences, about 5.2% of them singletons. This TCR was recovered from a male donor with ankylosing spondylitis. The sequenced sample was blood, either unsorted or a sorted T cell fraction (not recorded which). The chain uses TRBV6-2 or TRBV6-3 and TRBJ1-2; D gene unclear. In nucleotides, the CDR3 is TGTGCCAGCAGTTACGGGCCCTTCTATGGCTACACCTTC. Its translation: CASSYGPFYGYTF.